This T cell receptor beta chain was obtained from a study of T cells after yellow fever vaccination. Study-wide findings and caveats: Most primary-vaccination clones recurred post-booster (roughly 97% CD4, more than 85% CD8). Shared CD4/CD8 clonotypes were a small share, likely from convergent recombination.

The CDR3 is 15 residues long. CDR1 is SQVTM and CDR2 is ANQGSEA in the germline V gene. A note on this clonotype: What it binds is not known. A much larger clone differs from this one at a single base, so this may be a read error.

Each CDR3 protein is one row after TCRdb ran MiXCR on the 5' RACE reads. The repertoire holds a few hundred thousand distinct CDR3 sequences, with roughly 13% as singletons. The specimen comprised CD4+ T cells sorted from PBMCs, sampled 45 days after the yellow fever booster vaccination. This clonotype was sampled from a man aged 30 to 45 who received the YFV17D yellow fever vaccine. V and J are TRBV29-1 and TRBJ1-1, with 10 bases identical to TRBD1. The CDR3 DNA follows: TGCAGCGTTGCCTCGGACAGGGGGTGGAACACTGAAGCTCTCTTT. Residues: CSVASDRGWNTEALF.